This T cell receptor (beta chain) derives from a study of PD-L1 blockade in urothelial cancer. Study at large: Atezolizumab was started by patients around 2014 at 1,200 mg intravenously every 3 weeks. Male patients with bladder-origin urothelial cancer numbered about 90% of the roughly 29.

The time point denotes: pretreatment peripheral blood. CDR3 size: 14 residues. Trimming took off 2 bases at V and 1 base at J, with 8 bases between the two ends. The germline V gene encodes CDR1 SGHTA and CDR2 FQGTGA. Profiled with immunoSEQ multiplex PCR; TCRdb holds only in-frame clones, not every one. This sample has approximately 55,000 clones, with roughly 86% found just once. This sequence originates from a man aged 60-69 years with urothelial cancer. J is TRBJ1-1 and V is TRBV7-3, with TRBD1 as a possible D gene (5 bases). Sample: PBMCs, taken around atezolizumab (anti-PD-L1) treatment. The chain's CDR3 is CASSLSQGNTEAFF. The CDR3 bases are TGTGCCAGCAGCTTATCCCAGGGGAACACTGAAGCTTTCTTT.